The next 13 T cell receptor beta chains were all read from a single sample in a study of blood T cell repertoires in COVID-19. TCRdb's copy holds only in-frame clones and misses some; the assay was immunoSEQ multiplex PCR. The table records 65,000 to 75,000 clones, about 92% of them present only once. Sequenced: peripheral blood. The origin of the receptors is a man aged 45 to 65 with acute or convalescent COVID-19.

This sequence joins TRBV5-1 and TRBJ2-6, with D possibly being TRBD2 (6 bases). Germline V gene lookup returns CDR1 SGHRS and CDR2 YFSETQ. This CDR3 comprises 17 residues. V lost 4 bases to trimming and J lost 0 bases, with 14 bases between them. DNA for the CDR3: TGCGCCAGCAGCGCCGGGGGAGACTTCTCTGGGGCCAACGTCCTGACTTTC. It encodes CASSAGGDFSGANVLTF. The full variable domain, with the rest looked up from reference TRBV5-1 and TRBJ2-6, is KAGVTQTPRYLIKTRGQQVTLSCSPISGHRSVSWYQQTPGQGLQFLFEYFSETQRNKGNFPGRFSGRQFSNSRSEMNVSTLELGDSALYLCASSAGGDFSGANVLTFGAGSRLTVL.

The chain couples TRBV3-1 (or the pseudogene TRBV3-2) to TRBJ2-2; 12 bases map to TRBD2. CDR3 size: 15 residues. Per the germline V gene, CDR1 is LGHDT and CDR2 is YNNKEL (reference sequence). Trimming cost V 4 bases and J 4 bases; bases outside gene matches: 1. Here the CDR3 DNA reads TGTGCCAGCAGCCCGACTAGCGGGGGCACCGGGGAGCTGTTTTTT. The encoded protein is CASSPTSGGTGELFF.

V and J are TRBV5-6 and TRBJ1-1, with a possible D match to TRBD1 (5 bases). Per the germline V gene, CDR1 is SGHDT and CDR2 is YYEEEE. The CDR3 length is 13 residues. V lost 2 bases and J lost 4, with 9 bases in between. CDR3 DNA sequence: TGTGCCAGCAGCTTTGGGACTCGCACTGAAGCTTTCTTT. This sequence encodes CASSFGTRTEAFF.

The chain carries TRBV28 and TRBJ2-2; 14 bases match TRBD2. The CDR3 consists of 15 residues. Trimming removed 5 bases from V and 7 bases from J; junction bases left unmatched: 3. Germline CDR1 reads MDHEN; CDR2 reads SYDVKM. CDR3 residues: CASSRLAGGVGELFF. CDR3 DNA: TGTGCCAGCAGTCGACTAGCGGGAGGGGTCGGGGAGCTGTTTTTT.

The V call is TRBV9, the J call TRBJ2-7; 8 bases map to TRBD1. Germline assignment: CDR1 SGDLS and CDR2 YYNGEE. V shed 9 bases and J 5 bases; nucleotides not matched to a gene: 10. This CDR3 comprises 13 residues. The CDR3 is CATGQGNDNEQYF. As DNA, the CDR3 is TGTGCCACCGGACAGGGCAATGATAACGAGCAGTACTTC.

CDR3 in amino acids: CATGQGLASTDTQYF. DNA for the CDR3: TGCGCCACCGGCCAAGGACTAGCTAGCACAGATACGCAGTATTTT. The chain couples TRBV10-2 to TRBJ2-3; 8 bases align to TRBD2. Per germline, CDR1 WSHSY and CDR2 SAAADI. The CDR3 runs to 15 residues. The V gene end was trimmed by 10 bases and the J gene end by 0 bases; junction bases not matched to a gene: 9.

This chain joins TRBV9 and TRBJ1-2; D is uncertain. V dropped 9 bases and J dropped 0 bases, with 15 bases sitting between them. Germline V gives CDR1 SGDLS, CDR2 YYNGEE. This CDR3 region has 14 residues. The CDR3 sequence: CATQPYVPNYGYTF. In DNA, the CDR3 is TGTGCCACCCAACCCTATGTTCCTAACTATGGCTACACCTTC.

The chain couples TRBV6-6 to TRBJ1-2; 11 bases map to TRBD1. Germline trimming cut 2 bases from V and 4 bases from J; bases unmatched to any gene: 6. The CDR3 is 16 residues long. Germline values: CDR1 MNHNY, CDR2 SVGAGI (reference sequence). The CDR3 DNA follows: TGTGCCAGCAGTTACGAGGGACAGGGGGACCCCTATGGCTACACCTTC. Its protein product is CASSYEGQGDPYGYTF.

The chain uses TRBV21-1 and TRBJ2-5; no check of the table's D call, TRBD1, against the DNA was made. TRBV21-1 is deemed a pseudogene. The CDR3 runs 13 residues. The CDR3 DNA reads TGTGCCAGCAAAAGAAACAGCCAAGAGACCCAGTACTTC. Its protein product is CASKRNSQETQYF.

This clone was seen just once. The chain has TRBV20-1 and TRBJ2-3; D perhaps matches TRBD2 (7 bases). The germline gives CDR1 DFQATT, CDR2 SNEGSKA (reference sequence). V lost 3 bases, J lost 5 bases, and 18 bases lay in between. The CDR3 has 15 residues. The CDR3 sequence: CSASWAGALGDTQYF. The CDR3 region has the DNA TGCAGTGCTAGTTGGGCGGGGGCCTTGGGAGATACGCAGTATTTT.

The chain carries TRBV15 and TRBJ2-1; D ambiguous. This CDR3 comprises 15 residues. Germline V CDR1 and CDR2: LNHNV, YYDKDF (reference sequence). V dropped 5 bases and J dropped 4 bases, with 15 bases sitting between them. CDR3 amino acids: CATSHSLKQYNEQFF. CDR3 nucleotides: TGTGCCACCAGCCACAGCCTTAAACAGTACAATGAGCAGTTCTTC. The full variable domain, completed using reference TRBV15 and TRBJ2-1, is DAMVIQNPRYQVTQFGKPVTLSCSQTLNHNVMYWYQQKSSQAPKLLFHYYDKDFNNEADTPDNFQSRRPNTSFCFLDIRSPGLGDTAMYLCATSHSLKQYNEQFFGPGTRLTVL.

The CDR3 DNA reads TGCAGCGTTGAGGTCAGGGGGAGCACAGATACGCAGTATTTT. Translation: CSVEVRGSTDTQYF. The chain couples TRBV29-1 to TRBJ2-3; the match to TRBD1 covers 7 bases. Germline V CDR1 and CDR2: SQVTM, ANQGSEA. The trim removed 3 bases at V and 0 bases at J, leaving 3 bases unmatched. The CDR3 totals 14 residues.

The CDR3 loop is CASSPFFQGRDTGELFF. CDR3 DNA sequence: TGTGCCAGCTCACCATTCTTTCAGGGGCGCGACACCGGGGAGCTGTTTTTT. V and J are TRBV18 and TRBJ2-2, with D perhaps matching TRBD1 (6 bases). Germline V CDR1 and CDR2: KGHSH, LQKENI. This CDR3 spans 17 amino acids. The V end was cut by 2 bases, the J end by 3 bases, with 16 bases between. Supplemented by reference TRBV18 and TRBJ2-2, the full variable domain reads NAGVMQNPRHLVRRRGQEARLRCSPMKGHSHVYWYRQLPEEGLKFMVYLQKENIIDESGMPKERFSAEFPKEGPSILRIQQVVRGDSAAYFCASSPFFQGRDTGELFFGEGSRLTVL.